Listed below are T cell receptor beta chains from one sample, sequenced in a study of CD8 T cells in Susac syndrome. One entry per CDR3 protein results from TCRdb running MiXCR on the immunoSEQ multiplex PCR reads. Counted here are about 180,000 distinct CDR3 sequences, around 95% occurring once; the ten biggest clones make up 0.12%. The specimen was CD4+ T cells from PBMCs. Receptors were obtained from a human donor with Susac syndrome. CDR3s include the opening cysteine and the closing phenylalanine or tryptophan. D genes are given only for firm matches. Size is stated for part of the rows, as once, few or many counts, or as a class when the clone is expanded.

TRBV12-3/TRBV12-4	TRBJ2-1	.	TRBD2	CASSPGLAGGSGTYNEQFF	TGTGCCAGCAGTCCGGGACTAGCGGGAGGGTCGGGGACCTACAATGAGCAGTTCTTC
TRBV10-3	TRBJ2-5	once	TRBD2	CATGLAGVDETQYF	TGTGCCACAGGACTAGCGGGGGTGGACGAGACCCAGTACTTC
TRBV5-4	TRBJ1-5	once	.	CASSFGTDSNQPQHF	TGTGCCAGCAGCTTTGGGACGGATAGCAATCAGCCCCAGCATTTT
TRBV29-1	TRBJ2-7	few	TRBD1	CSVLTGTGIHEQYF	TGCAGCGTGCTTACCGGGACAGGGATCCACGAGCAGTACTTC
TRBV28	TRBJ1-5	.	.	CASRGNQPQHF	TGTGCCAGCAGGGGCAATCAGCCCCAGCATTTT
TRBV6-4	TRBJ1-3	.	.	CASMSRKHHIF	TGTGCCAGCATGAGTCGAAAACACCATATATTT
TRBV15	TRBJ2-7	.	.	CATSREGLWGYEQYF	TGTGCCACCAGCAGAGAGGGGCTCTGGGGCTACGAGCAGTACTTC
TRBV4-3	TRBJ2-6	.	.	CASSQEYEGAGANVLTF	TGCGCCAGCAGCCAAGAGTATGAGGGAGCTGGGGCCAACGTCCTGACTTTC
TRBV2	TRBJ1-2	.	.	CASSEQAYASNYGYTF	TGTGCCAGCAGTGAACAGGCTTACGCCTCAAACTATGGCTACACCTTC
TRBV30	TRBJ2-1	.	.	CAWIPGNGGEQFF	TGTGCCTGGATTCCGGGGAACGGTGGTGAGCAGTTCTTC
TRBV20-1	TRBJ2-7	.	TRBD1	CSALGQGETEQYF	TGCAGTGCATTGGGACAGGGGGAGACCGAGCAGTACTTC
TRBV12-3/TRBV12-4	TRBJ2-5	.	.	CASSLKRGSVGQETQYF	TGTGCCAGCAGTTTAAAGAGAGGGAGTGTCGGGCAAGAGACCCAGTACTTC
TRBV4-1	TRBJ1-5	.	TRBD1	CASSLDTGGNQPQHF	TGCGCCAGCAGCCTTGATACAGGGGGCAATCAGCCCCAGCATTTT
TRBV29-1	TRBJ2-1	.	.	CSVVGTYNEQFF	TGCAGCGTTGTGGGGACCTACAATGAGCAGTTCTTC
TRBV9	TRBJ1-5	.	.	CASSVTGFGQPQHF	TGTGCCAGCAGCGTTACAGGGTTCGGTCAGCCCCAGCATTTT
TRBV2	TRBJ1-1	.	.	CASKRNTEAFF	TGTGCCAGCAAACGGAACACTGAAGCTTTCTTT
TRBV3-1	TRBJ1-6	.	TRBD1	CASSPQGARNHSPLHF	TGTGCCAGCAGCCCACAGGGGGCGCGTAATCATTCACCCCTCCACTTT
TRBV6-2/TRBV6-3	TRBJ2-3	.	.	CASSYDGGKDTQYF	TGTGCCAGCAGTTACGACGGGGGCAAAGATACGCAGTATTTT
TRBV24-1	TRBJ2-1	.	.	CATSGPTYNEQFF	TGTGCCACCAGTGGTCCAACATACAATGAGCAGTTCTTC
TRBV15	TRBJ2-5	.	.	CATSKTLRVESSEETQYF	TGTGCCACCAGCAAAACACTCAGGGTGGAAAGTTCCGAAGAGACCCAGTACTTC
TRBV28	TRBJ2-1	.	TRBD1	CASSGQGPTIGYNEQFF	TGTGCCAGCAGCGGACAGGGTCCAACGATCGGGTACAATGAGCAGTTCTTC
TRBV25-1	TRBJ1-3	.	.	CASSESGSGNTIYF	TGTGCCAGCAGTGAAAGCGGTTCTGGAAACACCATATATTTT
TRBV14	TRBJ1-6	.	.	CASSQLGQGDNSPLHF	TGTGCCAGCAGCCAATTAGGGCAGGGCGATAATTCACCCCTCCACTTT
TRBV25-1	TRBJ2-2	.	TRBD1	CASTSDRGPGELFF	TGTGCCAGCACCTCGGACAGGGGGCCCGGGGAGCTGTTTTTT
TRBV5-1	TRBJ2-1	.	.	CASSPPGRNNEQFF	TGCGCCAGCAGCCCACCCGGCAGGAACAATGAGCAGTTCTTC
TRBV7-2	TRBJ1-5	.	.	CASSFERNQPQHF	TGTGCCAGCAGCTTTGAACGAAATCAGCCCCAGCATTTT
TRBV9	TRBJ2-1	.	.	CASSPSRVVGEQFF	TGTGCCAGCAGCCCTAGTAGGGTCGTGGGTGAGCAGTTCTTC
TRBV5-1	TRBJ2-7	.	TRBD1	CASSRAGQGGYEQYF	TGCGCCAGCAGCAGAGCAGGACAGGGTGGGTACGAGCAGTACTTC
TRBV29-1	TRBJ2-3	once	TRBD2	CSGAGARGDTQYF	TGCAGCGGGGCGGGAGCTCGGGGTGATACGCAGTATTTT
TRBV2	TRBJ1-1	.	.	CASGGPTEAFF	TGTGCCAGCGGAGGTCCCACTGAAGCTTTCTTT
TRBV5-1	TRBJ2-7	once	.	CASSLEGSTIYEQYF	TGCGCCAGCAGCTTGGAAGGGAGTACGATCTACGAGCAGTACTTC
TRBV5-1	TRBJ2-5	.	TRBD1	CASSLAGGQETQYF	TGCGCCAGCAGCTTGGCAGGGGGCCAAGAGACCCAGTACTTC
TRBV2	TRBJ1-5	.	.	CASSPEGSVQPQHF	TGTGCCAGTTCTCCGGAGGGGTCGGTTCAGCCCCAGCATTTT
TRBV6-2/TRBV6-3	TRBJ1-4	.	TRBD1	CASREPGTGDEKLFF	TGTGCCAGCAGAGAACCGGGGACAGGGGATGAAAAACTGTTTTTT
TRBV12-3/TRBV12-4	TRBJ2-5	.	TRBD1	CASRRDRGLRETQYF	TGTGCCAGCCGCCGGGACAGGGGGCTTCGAGAGACCCAGTACTTC
TRBV6-2/TRBV6-3	TRBJ1-1	.	.	CASRDRNMNTEAFF	TGTGCCAGCAGGGACCGAAATATGAACACTGAAGCTTTCTTT
TRBV2	TRBJ2-4	.	.	CASNDRRNIQYF	TGTGCCAGCAATGACCGGCGAAACATTCAGTACTTC
TRBV20-1	TRBJ2-2	.	.	CSARDGGGDGELFF	TGCAGTGCTAGAGATGGCGGGGGCGACGGGGAGCTGTTTTTT
TRBV29-1	TRBJ2-1	.	.	CSVGKGYRGNEQFF	TGCAGCGTGGGAAAGGGCTACCGGGGCAATGAGCAGTTCTTC
TRBV5-6	TRBJ2-1	.	.	CASSRGRLSSYNEQFF	TGTGCCAGCAGCCGCGGACGGCTGAGCTCCTACAATGAGCAGTTCTTC
TRBV24-1	TRBJ2-1	.	.	CATSDRTYYNEQFF	TGTGCCACCAGTGATCGGACTTACTACAATGAGCAGTTCTTC
TRBV24-1	TRBJ2-2	.	.	CATSDSSRLSPGELFF	TGTGCCACCAGTGATTCCAGCCGGCTGTCCCCCGGGGAGCTGTTTTTT
TRBV7-2	TRBJ1-5	once	.	CASSLGGDGAPQHF	TGTGCCAGCAGCTTAGGCGGCGATGGGGCGCCCCAGCATTTT
TRBV30	TRBJ1-2	.	.	CASSRLYGYTF	TGTGCTTCAAGTAGGCTCTATGGCTACACCTTC
TRBV4-3	TRBJ2-1	.	.	CASSQEIGRGTGEQFF	TGCGCCAGCAGCCAAGAGATCGGACGGGGAACAGGCGAGCAGTTCTTC
TRBV5-6	TRBJ1-6	.	TRBD1	CASSSGTGIWGSPLHF	TGTGCCAGCAGCTCCGGGACAGGGATTTGGGGTTCACCCCTCCACTTT
TRBV20-1	TRBJ2-2	.	.	CSARDPRGSTGELFF	TGCAGTGCTAGAGATCCTAGGGGGTCGACCGGGGAGCTGTTTTTT
TRBV28	TRBJ2-7	once	.	CASLPAHLFPSEQYF	TGTGCCAGCCTACCGGCACACCTCTTTCCTTCCGAGCAGTACTTC
TRBV29-1	TRBJ1-3	.	.	CSVEGDSASSGNTIYF	TGCAGCGTTGAAGGGGATTCTGCGAGCTCTGGAAACACCATATATTTT
TRBV19	TRBJ1-5	.	.	CASRSVGQPQHF	TGTGCCAGTAGGTCCGTCGGCCAACCCCAGCATTTT
TRBV29-1	TRBJ2-2	.	.	CSAQGGGYTGELFF	TGCAGCGCTCAGGGCGGCGGATACACCGGGGAGCTGTTTTTT
TRBV6-1	TRBJ1-2	.	.	CASSESGQPINYGYTF	TGTGCCAGCAGTGAATCCGGACAGCCGATTAACTATGGCTACACCTTC
TRBV3-1	TRBJ2-3	.	TRBD1	CASSQGDRGHGDTQYF	TGTGCCAGCAGCCAAGGGGACAGGGGGCACGGCGATACGCAGTATTTT
TRBV18	TRBJ2-7	.	.	CASSPPSGGRNYEQYF	TGTGCCAGCTCACCACCGTCAGGAGGGCGAAACTACGAGCAGTACTTC
TRBV18	TRBJ1-1	.	.	CASSPPLSMNTEAFF	TGTGCCAGCTCACCACCGCTCAGCATGAACACTGAAGCTTTCTTT
TRBV4-1	TRBJ2-2	.	.	CASSPIPSHGTLTGELFF	TGCGCCAGCAGCCCTATTCCATCCCACGGGACTTTGACCGGGGAGCTGTTTTTT
TRBV20-1	TRBJ2-5	.	.	CSAILAGASVQETQYF	TGCAGTGCTATCCTGGCAGGGGCTAGCGTCCAAGAGACCCAGTACTTC
TRBV2	TRBJ2-3	.	.	CASSEDGGTDTQYF	TGTGCCAGCAGTGAAGACGGGGGCACAGATACGCAGTATTTT
TRBV6-1	TRBJ2-7	.	.	CASIQSQGYEQYF	TGTGCCAGCATTCAGAGTCAAGGCTACGAGCAGTACTTC